These T cell receptor beta chains were read from a single sample in a study of CD8+ T cells in alopecia areata. Sequenced by immunoSEQ multiplex PCR; TCRdb stores in-frame clones only, minus some. The sample consists of around 100,000 clones, 70% to 85% of them appearing once. This material consisted of CD8+ T cells sorted from blood, taken between weeks 44 and 45, from a patient treated with tofacitinib. The receptors shown here come from a human donor with alopecia areata. CDR3s leave out the opening cysteine and the closing phenylalanine or tryptophan. Not all rows give a size; the values are once, few, many and, for expanded clones, a class.

abundance: .; j_gene: TRBJ2-1; v_gene: TRBV4-3; CDR3aa: ASSQDPAGLAGGTYNEQF
abundance: .; j_gene: TRBJ2-3; v_gene: TRBV6-5; CDR3aa: ASSYSGTATDTQY
abundance: .; j_gene: TRBJ1-1; v_gene: TRBV2; CDR3aa: ASSPRITEAF
abundance: few; j_gene: TRBJ2-5; v_gene: TRBV11-2; CDR3aa: ASSRVGGSSGYEETQY
abundance: .; j_gene: TRBJ1-1; v_gene: TRBV19; CDR3aa: ASSYPGQGVRNTEAF
abundance: .; j_gene: TRBJ1-2; v_gene: TRBV7-2; CDR3aa: ASRLDRGLVYGYT
abundance: .; j_gene: TRBJ2-1; v_gene: TRBV27; CDR3aa: ASSFGGNEQF
abundance: once; j_gene: TRBJ2-1; v_gene: TRBV19; CDR3aa: ASSILAGEIEQF
abundance: .; j_gene: TRBJ1-2; v_gene: TRBV7-9; CDR3aa: ASSLGGDGYT
abundance: .; j_gene: TRBJ2-3; v_gene: TRBV7-8; CDR3aa: ASSFSDNTPTDTQY
abundance: few; j_gene: TRBJ1-2; v_gene: TRBV13; CDR3aa: ASSPDRNGYT
abundance: .; j_gene: TRBJ2-7; v_gene: TRBV6-5; CDR3aa: ASSQGQGAYEQY
abundance: few; j_gene: TRBJ1-5; v_gene: TRBV30; CDR3aa: AWKQGNSNQPQH
abundance: .; j_gene: TRBJ2-3; v_gene: TRBV6-5; CDR3aa: ASSPGLGGTDTQY
abundance: .; j_gene: TRBJ2-1; v_gene: TRBV11-2; CDR3aa: ASSSPPELTQQF
abundance: once; j_gene: TRBJ2-3; v_gene: TRBV10-2; CDR3aa: ASSARASDTQY
abundance: few; j_gene: TRBJ2-7; v_gene: TRBV7-8; CDR3aa: ASSLGPGKAYEQY
abundance: .; j_gene: TRBJ1-1; v_gene: TRBV5-1; CDR3aa: ASRIGTWGNSEAF
abundance: .; j_gene: TRBJ2-1; v_gene: TRBV4-1; CDR3aa: ASSHSVNNEQF
abundance: .; j_gene: TRBJ2-3; v_gene: TRBV27; CDR3aa: ASSGLRGETDTQY
abundance: few; j_gene: TRBJ1-2; v_gene: TRBV19; CDR3aa: AMGGGIYGYT
abundance: few; j_gene: TRBJ2-1; v_gene: TRBV29-1; CDR3aa: SVAGLAGNEQF
abundance: .; j_gene: TRBJ2-7; v_gene: TRBV29-1; CDR3aa: SVEDARLPYEQY
abundance: .; j_gene: TRBJ1-1; v_gene: TRBV30; CDR3aa: AWSVFGMNTEAF
abundance: few; j_gene: TRBJ2-1; v_gene: TRBV7-9; CDR3aa: ASSLVTGPSGGASDEQF
abundance: .; j_gene: TRBJ2-3; v_gene: TRBV11-2; CDR3aa: ASSHSGAADTQY
abundance: .; j_gene: TRBJ1-2; v_gene: TRBV7-9; CDR3aa: ASSSTDSQHNYGYT
abundance: .; j_gene: TRBJ1-2; v_gene: TRBV10-3; CDR3aa: AISESGYGYT
abundance: .; j_gene: TRBJ2-7; v_gene: TRBV11-2; CDR3aa: ASSLRFGEGLNYEQY
abundance: .; j_gene: TRBJ2-4; v_gene: TRBV5-4; CDR3aa: ASSLDGGGGGNIQY
abundance: .; j_gene: TRBJ2-2; v_gene: TRBV5-1; CDR3aa: ASSLAPGQSNTGELF
abundance: .; j_gene: TRBJ2-7; v_gene: TRBV2; CDR3aa: ASTGLFYEQY
abundance: few; j_gene: TRBJ1-2; v_gene: TRBV11-1; CDR3aa: ASSRGQGNLDYGYT